This T cell receptor beta chain was recovered during a study of T cell responses to AZD1222 COVID-19 vaccine (dated by TCRdb to the early 2020s). Background for the entire study: TCR sequencing covered 230 to 250 trial participants: nearly 210 given two doses of AZD1222 and some 25 given two doses of MenACWY control vaccine. Trial participants were enrolled into age subgroups of 18-55, 56-69 and 70-plus years, which contained 148, 28 and 57 TCR-sequenced participants, respectively.

Taken with the paper, the label for time point translates to: about 28 days (+/-7) after the second vaccine dose. Read against the paper, the sample's treatment or condition label means: meningococcal conjugate vaccine given as trial control. Vaccinee samples were obtained from the UK trials COV001 and COV002, which included a single-blind randomized controlled phase 2/3 trial of AZD1222 (ChAdOx1 nCoV-19) in healthy adults. For TCRbeta chain sequencing, PBMC samples from trial participants were taken at day 0 and at day 28 after the second dose. With respect to this clone: No antigen is known for it. The input lacks base qualities; no much larger clone sits a single base away.

Taken from the germline V gene, the CDR1 and CDR2 loops are KGHSH and LQKENI. The CDR3 measures 15 amino acids from cysteine to phenylalanine. The entry retains the CDR3 DNA only, 45 bases that are in frame from base 1. Trimming at the junction amounts to 4 bases on V and 4 bases on J, and the germline ends lie 13 bases apart. The CDR3 regions of human TCRbeta chains were subjected to immunosequencing. On the authors' methods: Repertoire TCRs were checked for matches against a reference library of SARS-CoV-2-specific TCRs that had been generated using the MIRA antigen-specificity platform. Breadth was defined as the fraction of unique TCRs that were SARS-CoV-2-associated. Depth was defined as the fraction of total T cells that were SARS-CoV-2-associated. Using the MIRA data, each spike-specific TCR was mapped to the spike region that the TCR reacts to and placed in a CD4 or CD8 class. Log10-transformed breadth and depth values were compared by one-way ANOVA with Sidak's multiple comparisons tests. The table was pulled from immuneACCESS by TCRdb, which kept in-frame rearrangements only. Such tables lose some clones; where checked, under half of the loss comes from unresolved V genes, and the rest has no known cause. That table furnishes V, J and clone size, whereas the DNA furnished D and trimming. The sample records approximately 150,000 clones, approximately 91% of which are singletons. About 5% of the sample is held by the ten biggest clonotypes.

Overall study outcomes, separate from this receptor: The 56-69-year group was small, and its depth increase did not reach significance, likely because of low power. No day 14 peak-response samples were available, so repertoires were characterized only after the peak T cell response. A significant rise in spike-specific TCR breadth and depth was observed after two AZD1222 doses relative to day 0 and relative to MenACWY recipients. The vaccine-associated CD4 TCRs covered the entire spike protein, and the dominant responses fell in regions 160-218 and 743-854. Participants were mostly white British, with more females than males. The authors suggested clonal diversity may have been underestimated. Conclusions about previously exposed vaccinees are limited, since just a handful of AZD1222 recipients were seropositive for SARS-CoV-2 at baseline. Reportedly, close to half of the unique spike-specific TCRs recognized epitopes lying outside the regions that are mutated in the B.1.351 and B.1.1.7 variants.

The chain was built from TRBV18 and TRBJ1-4; the D gene lacks a confident call. The source is an adult who received the MenACWY meningococcal vaccine as a control. This specimen consisted of peripheral blood, obtained 28 days after the second dose of the MenACWY control vaccine. The bases read TGTGCCAGCTCACGGGAGGGCAGAAGTAATGAAAAACTGTTTTTT. This is translated as CASSREGRSNEKLFF. With the rest looked up from the reference TRBV18 and TRBJ1-4 genes rather than sequenced, the full variable domain is NAGVMQNPRHLVRRRGQEARLRCSPMKGHSHVYWYRQLPEEGLKFMVYLQKENIIDESGMPKERFSAEFPKEGPSILRIQQVVRGDSAAYFCASSREGRSNEKLFFGSGTQLSVL.